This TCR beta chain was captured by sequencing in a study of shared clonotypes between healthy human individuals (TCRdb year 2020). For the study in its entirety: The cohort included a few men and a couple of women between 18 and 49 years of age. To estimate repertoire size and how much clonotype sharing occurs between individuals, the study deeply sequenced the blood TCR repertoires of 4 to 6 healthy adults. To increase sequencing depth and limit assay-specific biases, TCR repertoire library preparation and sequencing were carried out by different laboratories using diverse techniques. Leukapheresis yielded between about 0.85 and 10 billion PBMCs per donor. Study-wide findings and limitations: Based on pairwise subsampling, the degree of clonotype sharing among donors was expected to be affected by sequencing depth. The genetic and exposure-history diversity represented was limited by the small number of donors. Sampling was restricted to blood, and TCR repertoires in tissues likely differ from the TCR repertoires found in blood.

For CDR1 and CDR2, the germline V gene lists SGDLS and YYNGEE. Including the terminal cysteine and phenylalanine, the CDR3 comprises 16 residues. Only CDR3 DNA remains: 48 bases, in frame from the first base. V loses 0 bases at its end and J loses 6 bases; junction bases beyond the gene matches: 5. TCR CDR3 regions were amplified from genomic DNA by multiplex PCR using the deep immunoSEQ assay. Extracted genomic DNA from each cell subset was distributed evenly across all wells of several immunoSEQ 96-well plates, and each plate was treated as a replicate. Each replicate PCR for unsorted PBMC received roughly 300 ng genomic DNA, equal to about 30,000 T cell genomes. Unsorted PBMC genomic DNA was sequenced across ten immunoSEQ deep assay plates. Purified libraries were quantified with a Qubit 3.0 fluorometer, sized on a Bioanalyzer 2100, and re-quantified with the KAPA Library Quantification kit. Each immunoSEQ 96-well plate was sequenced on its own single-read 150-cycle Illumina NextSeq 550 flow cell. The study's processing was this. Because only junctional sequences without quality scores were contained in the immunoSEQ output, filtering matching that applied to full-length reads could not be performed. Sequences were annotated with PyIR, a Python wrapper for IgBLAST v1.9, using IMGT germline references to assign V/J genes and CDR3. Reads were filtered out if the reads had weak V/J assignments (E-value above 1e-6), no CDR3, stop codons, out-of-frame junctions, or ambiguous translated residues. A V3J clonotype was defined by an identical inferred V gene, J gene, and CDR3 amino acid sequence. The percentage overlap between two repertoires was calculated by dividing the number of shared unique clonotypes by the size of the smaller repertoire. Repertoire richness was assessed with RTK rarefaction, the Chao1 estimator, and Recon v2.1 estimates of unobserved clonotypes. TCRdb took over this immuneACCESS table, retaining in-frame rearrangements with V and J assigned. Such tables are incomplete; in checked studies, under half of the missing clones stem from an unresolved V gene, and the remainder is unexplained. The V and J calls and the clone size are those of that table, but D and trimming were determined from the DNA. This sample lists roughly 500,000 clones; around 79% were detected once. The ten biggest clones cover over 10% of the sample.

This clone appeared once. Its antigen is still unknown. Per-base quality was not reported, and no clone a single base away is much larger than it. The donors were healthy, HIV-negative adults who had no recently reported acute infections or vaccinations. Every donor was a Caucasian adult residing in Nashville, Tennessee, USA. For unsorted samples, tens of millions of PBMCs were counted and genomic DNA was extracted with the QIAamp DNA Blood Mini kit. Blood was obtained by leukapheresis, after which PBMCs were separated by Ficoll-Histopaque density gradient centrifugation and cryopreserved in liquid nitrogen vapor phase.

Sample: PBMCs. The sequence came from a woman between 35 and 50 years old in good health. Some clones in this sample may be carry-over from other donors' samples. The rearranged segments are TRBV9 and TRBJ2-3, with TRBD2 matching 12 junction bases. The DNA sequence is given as TGTGCCAGCAGCGTAGTACTAGCGGGAGGAGTGGATACGCAGTATTTT. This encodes CASSVVLAGGVDTQYF.